What follows are 13 T cell receptor beta chains derived from one specimen sequenced in a study of brain T cells in children with intractable seizures. Produced via immunoSEQ multiplex PCR; TCRdb's table is partial and in-frame only. The table includes 340,000 or so clones, about 93% detected once. Time point: blood from clinic visit 5 months post-surgery; TSC patient then seizure free. Sample: peripheral blood, taken less than 6 months after surgery. All receptors derive from a boy younger than two with tuberous sclerosis and intractable seizures.

This clone was observed once. The chain combines TRBV7-9 with TRBJ1-2; perhaps TRBD1 as D (6 bases). In germline, CDR1 is SEHNR, CDR2 FQNEAQ (reference sequence). This CDR3 is built from 16 residues. The V end was cut by 5 bases, the J end by 5 bases, with 21 bases between. The CDR3 sequence: CASSPWTDGGWYGYTF. The DNA of the CDR3 is TGTGCCAGCAGCCCCTGGACAGACGGAGGCTGGTATGGCTACACCTTC.

This clone was recorded only once. The genes are TRBV9 and TRBJ2-1, with D maybe TRBD2 (6 bases). The CDR3 extends over 14 amino acids. Trimming pared 0 bases from V and 4 bases from J, leaving 8 bases between. The germline V gene has CDR1 SGDLS and CDR2 YYNGEE. As DNA, the CDR3 is TGTGCCAGCAGCGTAGTGACTAGTTACAATGAGCAGTTCTTC. Its translation: CASSVVTSYNEQFF. Together with reference TRBV9 and TRBJ2-1, the CDR3 gives the full variable domain: DSGVTQTPKHLITATGQRVTLRCSPRSGDLSVYWYQQSLDQGLQFLIQYYNGEERAKGNILERFSAQQFPDLHSELNLSSLELGDSALYFCASSVVTSYNEQFFGPGTRLTVL.

The V and J genes are TRBV18 and TRBJ1-2; TRBD1 is a possible D gene (5 bases). The ends were cut back, 4 bases at V and 6 bases at J, with 24 bases in the middle. The CDR3 is made up of 17 amino acids. The V gene's germline CDR1 is KGHSH and CDR2 LQKENI. CDR3 in DNA: TGTGCCAGCTCACGCGCCGCCTCGATGACAGCTGATGATGGCTACACCTTC. It is translated as CASSRAASMTADDGYTF. The full variable domain, with the rest looked up from reference TRBV18 and TRBJ1-2, is NAGVMQNPRHLVRRRGQEARLRCSPMKGHSHVYWYRQLPEEGLKFMVYLQKENIIDESGMPKERFSAEFPKEGPSILRIQQVVRGDSAAYFCASSRAASMTADDGYTFGSGTRLTVV.

The chain recombines TRBV30 with TRBJ1-6; D call uncertain. Per the germline V gene, CDR1 is GTSNPN and CDR2 is SVGIG (reference sequence). CDR3 length: 15 amino acids. The germline V and J ends were trimmed by 0 bases and 3 bases, with 9 bases remaining between them. DNA of the CDR3: TGTGCCTGGAGTGTAATGGGTTACTATAATTCACCCCTCCACTTT. Translating it yields CAWSVMGYYNSPLHF.

This clone was picked up a small number of times. This chain links TRBV19 with TRBJ1-2; 7 nucleotides agree with TRBD1. V trimming: 9 bases; J trimming: 8 bases; junction bases outside the gene matches: 9. The CDR3 is 12 amino acids. Germline assignment: CDR1 LNHDA and CDR2 SQIVND (reference sequence). CDR3 DNA: TGTGCCAGCGGGGGACAGTTTTCCGGCTACACCTTC. This gives the protein CASGGQFSGYTF.

The V gene is TRBV4-1, the J gene TRBJ1-4, with TRBD1 matching over 9 bases. Germline V gives CDR1 MGHRA, CDR2 YSYEKL. Unmatched junction bases numbered 7, after V lost 1 base and J lost 7 bases. The CDR3 runs to 16 residues. In DNA form, the CDR3 reads TGCGCCAGCAGCCAAGCCAAGGACAGGGGTAGTGAAAAACTGTTTTTT. It encodes CASSQAKDRGSEKLFF.

As to this clone: Compared with germline, one end of the junction differs, possibly owing to a read error. The rearrangement joins TRBV2 to TRBJ1-4; TRBD1 matches 7 bases. The germline V gene has CDR1 SNHLY and CDR2 FYNNEI. The CDR3 spans 15 residues. Written as DNA, the CDR3 is TGTGCCAGCATTGAAACAGGGGCAACTAATGAAAAACTGTTTTTT. Its translation is CASIETGATNEKLFF.

Points on this clone: With a much larger clone just one base away, this may be a read error. Additional DNA sequences in this sample encode the identical CDR3. The gene calls are TRBV7-9 and TRBJ1-5; possibly TRBD1 for D (5 bases). The CDR3 runs 12 residues. V shed 1 base and J shed 7 bases, with 5 bases lying between them. Per the germline V gene, CDR1 is SEHNR and CDR2 is FQNEAQ (reference sequence). CDR3 sequence (DNA): TGTGCCAGCAGCTTAGGGGGCCAGCCCCAGCATTTT. Protein: CASSLGGQPQHF. The entire variable domain, with the rest obtained from reference TRBV7-9 and TRBJ1-5, is as follows: DTGVSQNPRHKITKRGQNVTFRCDPISEHNRLYWYRQTLGQGPEFLTYFQNEAQLEKSRLLSDRFSAERPKGSFSTLEIQRTEQGDSAMYLCASSLGGQPQHFGDGTRLSIL.

The V and J genes are TRBV5-5 and TRBJ1-1; 8 nucleotides align to TRBD1. This CDR3 is 14 amino acids long. The V and J ends lost 4 bases and 4 bases, in that order; junction bases with no gene match: 6. Germline CDR1 reads SGHKS; CDR2 reads YYEKEE (reference sequence). For the CDR3, the DNA is TGTGCCAGCAGCCCTCGGACAGGGCGCACTGAAGCTTTCTTT. Residues: CASSPRTGRTEAFF.

The chain links TRBV30 to TRBJ1-1; D remains ambiguous. Trimming left V 5 bases short and J 1 base short, with 8 bases between. The germline V gene has CDR1 GTSNPN and CDR2 SVGIG (reference sequence). The CDR3 has 12 amino acids. CDR3 sequence reads: CAWGYGNTEAFF. CDR3 bases: TGTGCCTGGGGTTACGGGAACACTGAAGCTTTCTTT.

J is TRBJ2-1 and V is TRBV6-5; D not certain. V was shortened by 0 bases and J by 5 bases, with 8 bases between the two germline ends. The CDR3 is 14 amino acids. Germline loops: CDR1 MNHEY, CDR2 SVGAGI. The CDR3 sequence: CASSYSVWDNEQFF. The DNA of the CDR3 is TGTGCCAGCAGTTACTCAGTATGGGACAATGAGCAGTTCTTC.

The rearrangement links TRBV6-1 to TRBJ2-7; no firm D call. The germline V gene has CDR1 MNHNS and CDR2 SASEGT. V dropped 2 bases and J dropped 3 bases, with 5 bases sitting between them. The CDR3 is made up of 12 amino acids. In DNA form, the CDR3 reads TGTGCCAGCAGTGAATCGGGCTACGAGCAGTACTTC. Translated: CASSESGYEQYF.

CDR3 sequence (DNA): TGTGCCAGCAGCGGGGACACCGGTGGCTACGAGCAGTACTTC. Its translation is CASSGDTGGYEQYF. This chain connects TRBV2 to TRBJ2-7, with D possibly being TRBD1 (6 bases). CDR1 and CDR2 from the germline V gene are SNHLY and FYNNEI. V was clipped by 6 bases and J by 3 bases, with 15 bases between them. The CDR3 is 14 amino acids.